This T cell receptor beta chain derives from a study of CD8+ T cells in alopecia areata. Sequencing relied on a cDNA template that was reverse transcribed from extracted RNA. TCRdb's table, derived via immunoSEQ multiplex PCR, lists solely in-frame clones and lacks some. This table has under 250,000 clones, around 62% appearing once. The CDR3 is 15 amino acids. Germline values: CDR1 GTSNPN, CDR2 SVGIG (reference sequence). V gave up 2 bases and J gave up 6 bases; unmatched junction bases: 10. The receptor's source is a human donor with alopecia areata. The specimen was CD4+ T cells sorted from blood, collected at week 0. This chain uses TRBV30 with TRBJ2-7; TRBD1 aligns across 10 bases. CDR3 sequence: CAWSPRDRGGSEQYF. The CDR3 region has the DNA TGTGCCTGGAGTCCTAGGGACAGGGGAGGTTCCGAGCAGTACTTC.